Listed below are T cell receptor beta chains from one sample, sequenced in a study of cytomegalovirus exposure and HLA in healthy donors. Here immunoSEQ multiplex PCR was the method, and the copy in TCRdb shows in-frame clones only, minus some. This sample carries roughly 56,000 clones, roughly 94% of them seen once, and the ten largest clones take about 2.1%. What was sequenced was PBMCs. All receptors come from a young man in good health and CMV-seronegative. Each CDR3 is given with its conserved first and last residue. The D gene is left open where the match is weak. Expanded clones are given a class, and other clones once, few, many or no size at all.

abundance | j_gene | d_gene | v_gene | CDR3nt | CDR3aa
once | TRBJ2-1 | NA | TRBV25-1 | TGTGCCAGCAGTGACGCCGGAGGTGGGCGGGGCCACCAATTCTTC | CASSDAGGGRGHQFF
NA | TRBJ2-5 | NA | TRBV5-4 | TGTGCCAGCAGCTTAGGGGTATGGGGCAAAGAGACCCAGTACTTC | CASSLGVWGKETQYF
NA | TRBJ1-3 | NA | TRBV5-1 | TGCGCCAGCAGCTTGGGAGCTGGAAACACCATATATTTT | CASSLGAGNTIYF
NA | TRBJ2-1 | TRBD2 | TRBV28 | TGTGCCAGCTTAGATTCCGGACTAGATTACAATGAGCAGTTCTTC | CASLDSGLDYNEQFF
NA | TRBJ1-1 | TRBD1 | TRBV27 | TGTGCCAGCAGTTCCATCGTTCCCGGGACAGGGAACACTGAAGCTTTCTTT | CASSSIVPGTGNTEAFF
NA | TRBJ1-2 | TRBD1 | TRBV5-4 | TGTGCCAGCAGCTTGGGGCCTCGGGACAGCCTTTTC | CASSLGPRDSLF
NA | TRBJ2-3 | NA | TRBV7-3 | TGTGCCAGCAGCATCGTCCGTCCCTGGTATTTT | CASSIVRPWYF
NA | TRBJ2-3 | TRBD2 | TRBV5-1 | TGCGCCAGCAGCTTGTATAGCGGGGATACAGATACGCAGTATTTT | CASSLYSGDTDTQYF
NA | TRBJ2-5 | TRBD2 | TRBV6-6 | TGTGCCAGCAGTTACGTGGGAGGGCCGCAGACCCAGTACTTC | CASSYVGGPQTQYF
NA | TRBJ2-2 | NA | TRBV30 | TGTGCCTTGGGCGGGTACACCGGGGAGCTGTTTTTT | CALGGYTGELFF
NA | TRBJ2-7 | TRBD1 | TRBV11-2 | TGTGCCAGCAGACTGACAGGGGACTACGAGCAGTACTTC | CASRLTGDYEQYF
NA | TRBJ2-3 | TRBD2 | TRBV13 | TGTGCCAGCAGCTCCTACTCTTACCTAGCGGGAGTGTTCACAGATACGCAGTATTTT | CASSSYSYLAGVFTDTQYF
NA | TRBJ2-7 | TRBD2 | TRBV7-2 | TGTGCCAGCAGCCTCACTAGCGCCGCATCCTACGAGCAGTACTTC | CASSLTSAASYEQYF
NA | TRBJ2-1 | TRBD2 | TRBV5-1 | TGCGCCAGCAGCAACCCAGGGACTAGCATTCCTAGTGAGCAGTTCTTC | CASSNPGTSIPSEQFF
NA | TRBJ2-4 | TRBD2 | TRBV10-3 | TGTGCCATCAGCCCCGGGGGGGTAGCCAAAAACATTCAGTACTTC | CAISPGGVAKNIQYF
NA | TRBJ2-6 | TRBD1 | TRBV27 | TGTGCCAGCAGCCCCCATAGACAGGGGGCTGGGGCCAACGTCCTGACTTTC | CASSPHRQGAGANVLTF
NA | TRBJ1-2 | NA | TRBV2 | TGTGCCAGCACCGCGGACAGAAACTATGGCTACACCTTC | CASTADRNYGYTF
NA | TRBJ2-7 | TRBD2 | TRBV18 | TGTGCCAGCTCACCACAAGGAGCGGGAGTCTCCTACGAGCAGTACTTC | CASSPQGAGVSYEQYF
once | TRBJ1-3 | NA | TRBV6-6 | TGTGCCAGCAGTTACTCCCAGGGCTTTGGTGGAAACACCATATATTTT | CASSYSQGFGGNTIYF
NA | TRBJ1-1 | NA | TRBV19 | TGTGCCAGTAGTATGAACGGACTCGACCGAGCTTTCTTT | CASSMNGLDRAFF
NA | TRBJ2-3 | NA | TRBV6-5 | TGTGCCAGCAGTTACTCGCTGGGGGCGCGATCAGATACGCAGTATTTT | CASSYSLGARSDTQYF
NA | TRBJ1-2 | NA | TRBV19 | TGTGCCAGTAGTCCCGATATGGGGGCAGGAGGCTACACCTTC | CASSPDMGAGGYTF
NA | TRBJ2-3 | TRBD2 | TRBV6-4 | TGTGCCAGCAGTGACTCGGTAGCGGGGAGCACAGATACGCAGTATTTT | CASSDSVAGSTDTQYF
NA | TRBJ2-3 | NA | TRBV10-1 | TGCGCCAGCAGTGAGTCTAGCCTAAGCACAGATACGCAGTATTTT | CASSESSLSTDTQYF
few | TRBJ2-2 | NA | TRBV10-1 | TGCGCCAGCACAGCAGGGCCCACCGGGGAGCTGTTTTTT | CASTAGPTGELFF
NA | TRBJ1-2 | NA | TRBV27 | TGTGCCAGCAGCCCCGGCCCACAGGAGGGTGGCTACACCTTC | CASSPGPQEGGYTF
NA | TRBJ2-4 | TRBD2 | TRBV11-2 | TGTGCCAGCAGCTTTAAGGACCGGGGAGGGGAGAAAAACATTCAGTACTTC | CASSFKDRGGEKNIQYF
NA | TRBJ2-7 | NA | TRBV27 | TGTGCCAGCAGTCCCGGGACATCACCTTTCTCCTACGAGCAGTACTTC | CASSPGTSPFSYEQYF
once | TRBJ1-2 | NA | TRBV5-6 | TGTGCCAGCAGCATCAGGGGTATGTTTAACTATGGCTACACCTTC | CASSIRGMFNYGYTF
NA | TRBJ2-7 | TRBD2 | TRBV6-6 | TGTGCCAGCAGTTACCCAGGACTAGCGGACGGCGGCGAGCAGTACTTC | CASSYPGLADGGEQYF
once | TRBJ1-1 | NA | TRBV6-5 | TGTGCCAGCAGTTACGCCGGGGGGCTCGAGGCTTTCTTT | CASSYAGGLEAFF
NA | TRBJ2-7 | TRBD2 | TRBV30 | TGTGCCTGGAGCCGAGCGGGAGGAGGATACGAGCAGTACTTC | CAWSRAGGGYEQYF
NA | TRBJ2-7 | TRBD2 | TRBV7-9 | TGTGCCAGCAGCCGGGGACTAGCGGGCTCCTACGAGCAGTACTTC | CASSRGLAGSYEQYF
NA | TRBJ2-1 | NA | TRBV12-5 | TGTGCTAGTGGTTTGGTAATCGGCTCTCAGGGAAATTACTACAATGAGCAGTTCTTC | CASGLVIGSQGNYYNEQFF
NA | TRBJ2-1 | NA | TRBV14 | TGTGCCAGCAGCCCTCCCGGGTCCGCCTACAATGAGCAGTTCTTC | CASSPPGSAYNEQFF
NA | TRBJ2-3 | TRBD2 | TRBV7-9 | TGTGCCAGCAGCTCGACTAGCGGGGAAGAGGCTAGCACAGATACGCAGTATTTT | CASSSTSGEEASTDTQYF
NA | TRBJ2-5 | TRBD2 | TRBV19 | TGTGCCAGTAGTATAGTGACTAGCGGCCAAGAGACCCAGTACTTC | CASSIVTSGQETQYF
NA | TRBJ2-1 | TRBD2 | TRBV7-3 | TGTGCCAGCAGCCCATTGACTAGCGGGAGCTACAATGAGCAGTTCTTC | CASSPLTSGSYNEQFF
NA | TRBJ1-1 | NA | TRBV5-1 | TGCGCCAGCAAGGAGGGCCCGGACACTGAAGCTTTCTTT | CASKEGPDTEAFF
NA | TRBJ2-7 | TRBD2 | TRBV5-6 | TGTGCCAGCAGCGTGGGACTAGCCCGCCTGGACGAGCAGTACTTC | CASSVGLARLDEQYF
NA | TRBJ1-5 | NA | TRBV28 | TGTGCCAGCAGTTTGGGCAGAAATCAGCCCCAGCATTTT | CASSLGRNQPQHF
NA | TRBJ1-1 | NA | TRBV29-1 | TGCAGCGTGTCCGGGACTTTATGGGCCACTGAAGCTTTCTTT | CSVSGTLWATEAFF
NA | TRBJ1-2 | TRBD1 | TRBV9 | TGTGCCAGCAGCGTAGAGGTACAGGGGGCCTGGGGCTACACCTTC | CASSVEVQGAWGYTF
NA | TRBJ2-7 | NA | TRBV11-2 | TGTGCCAGCAGCTTAGGGAGGGTACAAGGGAACGAGCAGTACTTC | CASSLGRVQGNEQYF
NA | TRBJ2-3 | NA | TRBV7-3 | TGTGCCAGCAGCTTATCAGCGGCCACAGATACGCAGTATTTT | CASSLSAATDTQYF
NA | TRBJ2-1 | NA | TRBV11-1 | TGTGCCAGCAGCTTAGCCCGGGGGGCGCTGGCATATGAGCAGTTCTTC | CASSLARGALAYEQFF
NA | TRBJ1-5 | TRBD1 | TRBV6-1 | TGTGCCAGCAGTGAAGCTACAGGGGTAAGCAATCAGCCCCAGCATTTT | CASSEATGVSNQPQHF
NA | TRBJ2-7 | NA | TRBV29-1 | TGCAGCGTGGAAAATACAGGGTCCCTCCACGAGCAGTACTTC | CSVENTGSLHEQYF
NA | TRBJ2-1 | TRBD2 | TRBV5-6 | TGTGCCAGCAGCAGGACTAGCGGTCCCTACAATGAGCAGTTCTTC | CASSRTSGPYNEQFF
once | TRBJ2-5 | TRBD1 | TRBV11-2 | TGTGCCAGCAGCTTAATGGGACAGAACCAAGAGACCCAGTACTTC | CASSLMGQNQETQYF
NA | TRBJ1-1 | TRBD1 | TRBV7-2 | TGTGCCAGCAGTAGGACAGGGCCCACTGAAGCTTTCTTT | CASSRTGPTEAFF
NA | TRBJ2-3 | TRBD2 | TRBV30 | TGTGCCTGGAGTGTTTCCCGGACTAGCGGGGCGAGGGATACGCAGTATTTT | CAWSVSRTSGARDTQYF